What follows are 8 T cell receptor beta chains derived from one specimen sequenced in a study of blood T cell repertoires in COVID-19. Some clones are missing from TCRdb's copy, which holds only in-frame ones; the method was immunoSEQ multiplex PCR. The data contain 200,000 to 300,000 clones, approximately 88% of them singletons. Input material: peripheral blood. The receptor source for this set is a man aged 35 to 55 with acute or convalescent COVID-19.

The CDR3 here is CASSDSRDRVGNEQFF. The CDR3 coding sequence is TGTGCCAGCAGCGATTCCCGGGACAGGGTGGGGAATGAGCAGTTCTTC. V usage is TRBV5-4 and J usage is TRBJ2-1; 9 bases line up with TRBD1. CDR1 is SGHNT and CDR2 is YYREEE in the germline V gene (reference sequence). V trimming: 4 bases; J trimming: 7 bases; junction bases outside the gene matches: 12. The CDR3 is made up of 16 amino acids.

The chain combines TRBV29-1 with TRBJ1-2; 7 nucleotides line up with TRBD1. This CDR3 has 14 amino acids. The germline V gene encodes CDR1 SQVTM and CDR2 ANQGSEA. Unmatched junction bases numbered 9, after V lost 6 bases and J lost 2 bases. Written as DNA, the CDR3 is TGCAGCGTCCCCGACAGGGAGTACAACTATGGCTACACCTTC. Translating gives CSVPDREYNYGYTF.

This clone was seen just once. V is TRBV7-2 and J is TRBJ2-7; 9 nucleotides align to TRBD2. The CDR3 is made up of 14 amino acids. J was trimmed by 5 bases and V by 2 bases; bases with no gene match: 4. Germline V gene lookup returns CDR1 SGHTA and CDR2 FQGNSA. The CDR3, as DNA: TGTGCCAGCAGCTTAAGCGGGAGGCCGGACGAGCAGTACTTC. Amino acids: CASSLSGRPDEQYF.

As for this clone: This specimen includes other DNA sequences encoding the same CDR3. The gene calls are TRBV19 and TRBJ2-5; D is undetermined. This CDR3 region has 11 residues. The V end was cut by 4 bases, the J end by 2 bases, with 2 bases between. Germline assignment: CDR1 LNHDA and CDR2 SQIVND (reference sequence). DNA for the CDR3: TGTGCCAGTAGTACGCAAGAGACCCAGTACTTC. It codes for CASSTQETQYF. Based on the CDR3 plus reference TRBV19 and TRBJ2-5, the full variable domain is DGGITQSPKYLFRKEGQNVTLSCEQNLNHDAMYWYRQDPGQGLRLIYYSQIVNDFQKGDIAEGYSVSREKKESFPLTVTSAQKNPTAFYLCASSTQETQYFGPGTRLLVL.

V usage is TRBV7-8 and J usage is TRBJ1-2; D remains ambiguous. From germline, CDR1 is SGHVS and CDR2 FQNEAQ. Trimming removed 0 bases from V and 5 bases from J, with 10 bases in between. The CDR3 is 14 amino acids. CDR3 DNA sequence: TGTGCCAGCAGCTTAGCGCGATCTCTTTATGGCTACACCTTC. As protein: CASSLARSLYGYTF. The full variable domain, completed using reference TRBV7-8 and TRBJ1-2, is GAGVSQSPRYKVAKRGQDVALRCDPISGHVSLFWYQQALGQGPEFLTYFQNEAQLDKSGLPSDRFFAERPEGSVSTLKIQRTQQEDSAVYLCASSLARSLYGYTFGSGTRLTVV.

This clone was seen once. This chain links TRBV9 with TRBJ2-3; the D gene is possibly TRBD1 (6 bases). Germline values: CDR1 SGDLS, CDR2 YYNGEE. This CDR3 is built from 16 residues. Trimming stripped 0 bases from V and 5 bases from J, with 16 bases between. The chain's CDR3 is CASSVGPGQRKDTQYF. The CDR3 DNA sequence: TGTGCCAGCAGCGTAGGTCCGGGACAAAGGAAAGATACGCAGTATTTT.

This chain uses TRBV7-9 with TRBJ2-3, with D possibly matching TRBD1 (6 bases). The CDR3 extends over 15 amino acids. Trimming pared 10 bases from V and 4 bases from J, leaving 21 bases between. From germline, CDR1 is SEHNR and CDR2 FQNEAQ (reference sequence). Written as DNA, the CDR3 is TGTGCCACCCTCTTCAGGGGCCCCTGGGCAGATACGCAGTATTTT. It specifies CATLFRGPWADTQYF.

The V gene is TRBV28, the J gene TRBJ1-5, with TRBD1 as a possible D gene (5 bases). The CDR3 loop spans 14 amino acids. Trimming left V 5 bases short and J 2 bases short, with 10 bases between. From germline, CDR1 is MDHEN and CDR2 SYDVKM. This CDR3 reads CASSPGGGNQPQHF. The CDR3 bases are TGTGCCAGCAGTCCGGGGGGTGGCAATCAGCCCCAGCATTTT.